This TCR beta chain came from a study of T cells expressing NK-cell markers (dated by TCRdb to between 2020 and 2021). Broadly, across the study: Three sorted T-cell subsets (CD3+CD56+NKG2C+, CD3+CD56+NKG2C- and CD3+CD56-NKG2C+) from several donors had their TCR beta-chain repertoires profiled. All eight donors whose samples were sequenced were randomly selected healthy volunteers, three of them men and five women. Sequencing of the libraries produced 2 x 150 bp reads on Illumina HiSeq 2000/2500, MiSeq or NextSeq. Among the eight sequenced donors, only one was HCMV-seronegative, while the other seven were HCMV-seropositive.

General findings and caveats noted by the study authors: Whether the expanded NKG2C-expressing T cell clones were specific for HCMV antigens was left unclear. Those dominant clonotypes were again the most abundant among CD3+CD56-NKG2C+ cells in several donors, at about 25-65%. In about 6 donors, the dominant CD3+CD56+NKG2C+ clonotypes were found to rank among the top 10 CD8+ clonotypes and to make up roughly 1.0-7.5% of CD8+ T cells.

This sample was sequenced with an Illumina HiSeq 2000. 5'RACE template switching, by which a universal primer site and unique molecular identifiers were added, was used to make TCR beta cDNA libraries. Synthesis of cDNA was primed from the TCR beta constant segment and was followed by two consecutive PCR amplification steps. Per the authors' processing: MIGEC was used to demultiplex reads and group reads by UMI, and MiTCR was used to assemble and quantify clonotypes. To exclude erroneous sequences, only TCR cDNA sequences supported by at least two reads were retained. Downstream repertoire analysis used the tcR package, and clonotypes were matched across fractions by CDR3 nucleotide sequence plus V segment. VDJmatch was used to annotate antigen specificity against VDJdb, with one amino acid substitution allowed in CDR3. The reads were reprocessed in TCRdb, with one entry per CDR3 protein sequence and no accompanying DNA. The V and J calls reflect TCRdb's pipeline rather than the authors' work. This specimen's table enumerates 450,000 to 600,000 distinct CDR3 sequences. Approximately 3.6% of the sample goes to the ten largest clones.

As encoded in the germline V gene, CDR1 is LGHNA while CDR2 is YNFKEQ. Including the terminal cysteine and phenylalanine, the CDR3 comprises 15 residues. No DNA sequence is on record. To determine HCMV serostatus, a commercial ELISA kit was used to detect HCMV-specific IgG in serum. Ficoll density gradient centrifugation was used to isolate peripheral blood mononuclear cells from blood. Details on this clonotype: Its antigen specificity is not known.

Sequenced sample: blood T cells: a sorted CD56 or NKG2C T cell subset, CD4+ or CD8+ T cells, or bulk PBMC T cells (not recorded which). The receptor chain draws on TRBV4-2 and TRBJ2-2; checking the TCRdb D call of TRBD2 is not possible without DNA. The clonotype comes from a man aged 18 to 30 in good health. Donor details come from another sample of the same person, matched by shared clones. The CDR3 corresponds to CASSPSGRYTGELFF.